This is a list of T cell receptor beta chains from one sample in a study of blood T cell repertoires in COVID-19. Only in-frame clones appear in the TCRdb table, and some are missing; sequencing was by immunoSEQ multiplex PCR. The data hold approximately 330,000 clones, with roughly 90% observed a single time. The sequenced sample consisted of peripheral blood. Receptor source: a woman between 45 and 60 years old with active or convalescent COVID-19. CDR3s include the opening cysteine and the closing phenylalanine or tryptophan. A D gene is named only where the DNA matches it firmly. The size of a clone is reported for some rows only, either as once, few or many, or as a class for expanded clones.

V	D	size	J	CDR3	DNA
TRBV15	NA	NA	TRBJ2-3	CATSSRGDTQYF	TGTGCCACCAGCTCGCGAGGAGATACGCAGTATTTT
TRBV28	TRBD1	NA	TRBJ1-2	CASSSRGIYGYTF	TGTGCCAGCAGTTCCAGGGGGATCTATGGCTACACCTTC
TRBV18	NA	NA	TRBJ2-7	CASSPGHLYEQYF	TGTGCCAGCTCACCGGGACATCTCTACGAGCAGTACTTC
TRBV27	TRBD1	NA	TRBJ1-1	CASSLGQGASEAFF	TGTGCCAGCAGTTTGGGACAGGGTGCCTCTGAAGCTTTCTTT
TRBV5-4	NA	NA	TRBJ2-2	CASSLSSGGKNTGELFF	TGTGCCAGCAGCTTGTCTTCCGGGGGTAAAAACACCGGGGAGCTGTTTTTT
TRBV4-1	NA	NA	TRBJ1-3	CASSHQGSSGNTIYF	TGCGCCAGCAGCCACCAGGGGAGCTCTGGAAACACCATATATTTT
TRBV11-3	TRBD1	NA	TRBJ1-1	CASSVQGGTEAFF	TGTGCCAGCAGCGTACAGGGGGGCACTGAAGCTTTCTTT
TRBV5-1	TRBD1	NA	TRBJ2-5	CASSLGQGMGETQYF	TGCGCCAGCAGCTTGGGACAGGGGATGGGGGAGACCCAGTACTTC
TRBV29-1	NA	NA	TRBJ2-7	CSVGSPSGDEQYF	TGCAGCGTTGGTAGTCCCTCGGGGGACGAGCAGTACTTC
TRBV19	TRBD2	NA	TRBJ2-1	CASSIGAGARYEQFF	TGTGCCAGTAGTATAGGAGCGGGGGCACGATATGAGCAGTTCTTC
TRBV19	TRBD1	NA	TRBJ2-7	CASRLQGAPTYEQYF	TGTGCCAGTAGGCTACAGGGGGCTCCCACCTACGAGCAGTACTTC
TRBV27	NA	NA	TRBJ2-7	CASSLSVGGEQYF	TGTGCCAGCAGTTTATCCGTAGGGGGCGAGCAGTACTTC
TRBV5-6	NA	NA	TRBJ1-3	CASSFSSGNTIYF	TGTGCCAGCAGCTTCAGCTCTGGAAACACCATATATTTT
TRBV28	NA	NA	TRBJ2-7	CASSLGTYSYEQYF	TGTGCCAGCAGTTTGGGGACTTACTCCTACGAGCAGTACTTC
TRBV19	NA	NA	TRBJ1-5	CASSGRAGNQPQHF	TGTGCCAGTAGTGGCAGGGCTGGCAATCAGCCCCAGCATTTT
TRBV29-1	TRBD2	NA	TRBJ2-3	CSVEGVLAGSTDTQYF	TGCAGCGTTGAGGGGGTACTAGCGGGGAGCACAGATACGCAGTATTTT
TRBV19	TRBD1	NA	TRBJ2-1	CASSNGQGVTNEQFF	TGTGCCAGTAGTAACGGACAGGGGGTAACGAATGAGCAGTTCTTC
TRBV9	NA	NA	TRBJ1-1	CASSVADGRTHTEAFF	TGTGCCAGCAGCGTAGCTGACGGCAGGACTCACACTGAAGCTTTCTTT
TRBV27	TRBD1	NA	TRBJ2-2	CASSPTGTGNTGELFF	TGTGCCAGCAGCCCGACCGGGACAGGGAACACCGGGGAGCTGTTTTTT
TRBV7-3	TRBD1	NA	TRBJ2-3	CASSVGQGKSTDTQYF	TGTGCCAGCAGCGTAGGACAGGGGAAGAGCACAGATACGCAGTATTTT
TRBV9	NA	NA	TRBJ2-7	CASSVGGYEYEQYF	TGTGCCAGCAGCGTGGGGGGATACGAGTACGAGCAGTACTTC
TRBV28	TRBD1	NA	TRBJ1-4	CASSFVGTGYNEKLFF	TGTGCCAGCAGTTTTGTCGGGACAGGTTATAATGAAAAACTGTTTTTT
TRBV7-6	TRBD2	NA	TRBJ2-1	CASSLGLGLAGWEQFF	TGTGCCAGCAGCTTAGGACTCGGACTAGCGGGTTGGGAGCAGTTCTTC
TRBV2	NA	few	TRBJ1-1	CASSLMRVGSFTEAFF	TGTGCCAGCAGCCTGATGAGGGTCGGAAGCTTCACTGAAGCTTTCTTT
TRBV9	TRBD1	NA	TRBJ1-1	CASSAQGDKGTEAFF	TGTGCCAGCAGCGCACAGGGGGATAAGGGGACTGAAGCTTTCTTT
TRBV7-9	NA	NA	TRBJ1-2	CASSSLYEGGRAYGYTF	TGTGCCAGCAGCTCCTTATACGAGGGTGGGCGGGCCTATGGCTACACCTTC
TRBV15	NA	NA	TRBJ2-1	CATSRMARGLSSYNEQFF	TGTGCCACCAGCAGAATGGCCAGGGGATTGAGCTCCTACAATGAGCAGTTCTTC
TRBV12-5	NA	NA	TRBJ1-3	CASGYPQGNTIYF	TGTGCTAGTGGGTATCCACAGGGAAACACCATATATTTT
TRBV28	TRBD1	NA	TRBJ2-1	CASSSGQGGGNNEQFF	TGTGCCAGCAGTTCGGGACAGGGAGGCGGCAACAATGAGCAGTTCTTC
TRBV27	NA	NA	TRBJ1-2	CASSSGLGYGYTF	TGTGCCAGCAGTTCGGGACTGGGCTATGGCTACACCTTC
TRBV3-1/TRBV3-2	NA	NA	TRBJ1-2	CASSPLAGYYGYTF	TGTGCCAGCAGCCCCCTCGCCGGGTACTATGGCTACACCTTC
TRBV19	NA	NA	TRBJ1-1	CASLRRDNTEAFF	TGTGCCAGTTTGAGGAGGGATAACACTGAAGCTTTCTTT
TRBV5-1	NA	NA	TRBJ1-5	CASSADGGNQPQHF	TGCGCCAGCAGCGCGGACGGGGGTAATCAGCCCCAGCATTTT
TRBV30	NA	NA	TRBJ1-5	CAWSAFASDQPQHF	TGTGCCTGGAGCGCATTCGCGAGTGATCAGCCCCAGCATTTT
TRBV7-2	TRBD1	few	TRBJ2-7	CASTLTGTGHYEQYF	TGTGCCAGCACCTTAACCGGGACAGGGCACTACGAGCAGTACTTC
TRBV4-1	TRBD2	NA	TRBJ2-1	CASSQGGGSKNEQFF	TGCGCCAGCAGCCAAGGGGGCGGGAGTAAGAATGAGCAGTTCTTC
TRBV27	NA	NA	TRBJ2-7	CASSPLAYEQYF	TGTGCCAGCAGTCCTCTAGCCTACGAGCAGTACTTC
TRBV11-2	TRBD1	NA	TRBJ1-1	CASSRPGQGTTEAFF	TGTGCCAGCAGCCGGCCAGGACAGGGGACTACTGAAGCTTTCTTT
TRBV7-8	TRBD2	NA	TRBJ2-5	CASSLGIAGEGYQETQYF	TGTGCCAGCAGCTTAGGTATAGCGGGAGAGGGTTACCAAGAGACCCAGTACTTC
TRBV18	NA	NA	TRBJ2-2	CASSAVAATYTGELFF	TGTGCCAGCTCAGCGGTAGCGGCTACTTATACCGGGGAGCTGTTTTTT